The 11 T cell receptor beta chains below were found in one sample sequenced in a study of blood T cell repertoires in COVID-19. The protocol was immunoSEQ multiplex PCR, while the TCRdb copy is restricted to in-frame clones and leaves out a portion. The sample includes roughly 250,000 clones, about 90% seen only once; the top ten take approximately 2%. Sequenced input: PBMCs or T cells enriched from blood (not recorded which). Receptors were obtained from a woman in her late teens or twenties who had recovered from COVID-19.

This chain links TRBV18 with TRBJ1-1, with a weak D call TRBD1 (5 bases). V was trimmed by 2 bases and J by 4 bases, leaving 11 bases between them. The CDR3 spans 14 residues. Looked up from germline, CDR1 is KGHSH and CDR2 is LQKENI. DNA of the CDR3: TGTGCCAGCTCACCAGGCCGAAGGGGCACTGAAGCTTTCTTT. Protein: CASSPGRRGTEAFF.

The J gene is TRBJ2-1, the V gene TRBV6-2 or TRBV6-3; D is unclear. CDR1 MNHEY and CDR2 SVGEGT come from the germline V gene. The CDR3 has 11 amino acids. Trimming took off 5 bases at V and 10 bases at J, with 9 bases between the two ends. This CDR3 reads CASSVSGEQFF. The CDR3 DNA sequence: TGTGCCAGCAGTGTATCCGGGGAGCAGTTCTTC.

A single count supports this clone. The genes are TRBV2 and TRBJ1-5; TRBD1 is a possible D gene (5 bases). Germline-derived CDR1 and CDR2 are SNHLY and FYNNEI. The CDR3 has 14 residues. V lost 9 bases and J lost 4, with 16 bases in between. This chain's CDR3 is CASSTRQRNQPQHF. DNA of the CDR3: TGTGCCAGTAGTACCCGACAGAGAAATCAGCCCCAGCATTTT.

The rearrangement uses TRBV13 and TRBJ2-7; tentative D call: TRBD1 (5 bases). Germline CDR1 PRHDT, CDR2 FYEKMQ (reference sequence). V dropped 4 bases and J dropped 4 bases, with 14 bases sitting between them. This CDR3 comprises 14 residues. In DNA, the CDR3 is TGTGCCAGCAGCTCCCAGGGTGGCTTATACGAGCAGTACTTC. Encoded protein: CASSSQGGLYEQYF.

The DNA for the CDR3 is TGTGCCAGCTCAAAAGACAGGAATTTCTATGGCTACACCTTC. Translating gives CASSKDRNFYGYTF. This rearrangement joins TRBV18 to TRBJ1-2, with D possibly being TRBD1 (6 bases). Trimming took off 5 bases at V and 4 bases at J, with 14 bases between the two ends. The CDR3 has 14 amino acids. Germline CDR1 and CDR2: KGHSH and LQKENI.

The genes are TRBV11-2 and TRBJ2-2; D call uncertain. V lost 7 bases and J lost 8, with 20 bases in between. Germline assignment: CDR1 SGHAT and CDR2 FQNNGV. The CDR3 has 15 residues. CDR3 sequence (DNA): TGTGCCAGCACCATTCGACTCACCCCAAGGGGGGAGCTGTTTTTT. Its translation: CASTIRLTPRGELFF.

The table lists this clone with a few counts. This chain joins TRBV9 and TRBJ1-2, with D perhaps TRBD1 (5 bases). CDR1 SGDLS and CDR2 YYNGEE come from the germline V gene. V lost 2 bases to trimming and J lost 4 bases, with 18 bases between them. The CDR3 is 16 residues long. The DNA for the CDR3 is TGTGCCAGCAGCGTTGAGGACAAACCCCGAGGCTATGGCTACACCTTC. Its translation: CASSVEDKPRGYGYTF. The full variable domain, its missing parts supplied by reference TRBV9 and TRBJ1-2, is DSGVTQTPKHLITATGQRVTLRCSPRSGDLSVYWYQQSLDQGLQFLIQYYNGEERAKGNILERFSAQQFPDLHSELNLSSLELGDSALYFCASSVEDKPRGYGYTFGSGTRLTVV.

CDR3 nucleotides: TGTGCCAGCAGGTACCCGGGACAGGGGCCAGGAGATACGCAGTATTTT. Translated: CASRYPGQGPGDTQYF. This rearrangement joins TRBV7-3 to TRBJ2-3; 10 bases are shared with TRBD1. The length of the CDR3 is 16 residues. The trim removed 6 bases at V and 5 bases at J, leaving 11 bases unmatched. Per germline, CDR1 SGHTA and CDR2 FQGTGA.

The chain has TRBV12-3 or TRBV12-4 and TRBJ1-2, with D perhaps matching TRBD1 (5 bases). V was cut by 6 bases and J by 4 bases, with 12 bases left in between. The CDR3 covers 13 residues. CDR3 coding DNA: TGTGCCAGCAGATTCCTGGGGGGCTATGGCTACACCTTC. Its protein is CASRFLGGYGYTF.

This clone has more than one count but fewer than ten. The chain employs TRBV19 and TRBJ2-7; TRBD1 matches 7 bases. The CDR3 runs to 14 residues. V dropped 8 bases and J dropped 1; count of bases not matched to a gene: 8. Germline-derived CDR1 and CDR2 are LNHDA and SQIVND (reference sequence). The CDR3 sequence: CASPWGTVSYEQYF. CDR3 DNA sequence: TGTGCCAGTCCATGGGGGACAGTTTCCTACGAGCAGTACTTC.

This sequence joins TRBV19 and TRBJ2-3; 10 bases map to TRBD2. This CDR3 has 15 residues. CDR1 LNHDA and CDR2 SQIVND come from the germline V gene (reference sequence). V lost 4 bases and J lost 0; bases outside the gene matches: 1. CDR3: CASSTGLASTDTQYF. The CDR3 DNA follows: TGTGCCAGTAGTACGGGACTAGCGAGCACAGATACGCAGTATTTT. Drawing the rest from reference TRBV19 and TRBJ2-3, the complete variable domain is DGGITQSPKYLFRKEGQNVTLSCEQNLNHDAMYWYRQDPGQGLRLIYYSQIVNDFQKGDIAEGYSVSREKKESFPLTVTSAQKNPTAFYLCASSTGLASTDTQYFGPGTRLTVL.